One sample yielded the 29 T cell receptor beta chains listed below, sequenced in a study of T cells in Graves' hyperthyroidism and ophthalmopathy. Amplification of TCR beta CDR3 regions was performed using RNA transcripts as template. Researchers ran a first-round RT-PCR on the TCR CDR3 using the HTBI primer set. TCRdb used MiXCR to reprocess the multiplex PCR reads, holding one entry per CDR3 protein. The sample records about 600,000 distinct CDR3 sequences, approximately 16% being singletons. The specimen was blood. These receptors all stem from a woman in her forties with Graves' ophthalmopathy.

This clonotype has ten or more counts. The V and J genes are TRBV11-2 and TRBJ2-3; 7 bases fit TRBD2. Germline V gene lookup returns CDR1 SGHAT and CDR2 FQNNGV. The CDR3 sequence is 13 residues long. J was trimmed by 9 bases and V by 3 bases; bases with no gene match: 6. The CDR3 DNA sequence: TGTGCCAGCAGCTTGGGAGCGGGGCGGACGCAGTATTTT. This codes for CASSLGAGRTQYF.

This chain joins TRBV5-1 and TRBJ1-1, with TRBD1 as a possible D gene (5 bases). CDR1 is SGHRS and CDR2 is YFSETQ in the germline V gene. The CDR3 has 15 residues. Trimming cost V 4 bases and J 1 base, with 14 bases left between them. The CDR3 nucleotides are TGCGCCAGCAGCACCTACTCGACAGCGAACACTGAAGCTTTCTTT. This encodes CASSTYSTANTEAFF.

V and J are TRBV7-6 and TRBJ2-7, with 9 bases lining up with TRBD2. Trimming at V came to 1 base and at J to 7 bases, leaving 8 bases not matched to a gene. In germline, CDR1 is SGHVS, CDR2 FNYEAQ. This CDR3 region has 15 residues. The CDR3 spells CASSLGAGGAKEQYF. DNA of the CDR3: TGTGCCAGCAGCTTAGGGGCGGGGGGGGCTAAGGAGCAGTACTTC.

The chain combines TRBV14 with TRBJ2-1; 10 bases are shared with TRBD2. The CDR3 consists of 18 residues. Germline CDR1 SGHDN, CDR2 FVKESK. Unmatched junction bases numbered 11, after V lost 4 bases and J lost 2 bases. In DNA, the CDR3 is TGTGCCAGCAGCCCGACAGGTTTCAGCGGGGGGGCCTACAATGAGCAGTTCTTC. As protein: CASSPTGFSGGAYNEQFF.

This clonotype was counted ten times or more. This chain links TRBV2 with TRBJ2-1; D gene ambiguous. CDR3 length: 13 residues. The germline gives CDR1 SNHLY, CDR2 FYNNEI. V shed 4 bases and J shed 11 bases, with 15 bases lying between them. The CDR3 DNA follows: TGTGCCAGCAGTGGTATACTGGCTCTTAAGCAGTTCTTC. Protein product: CASSGILALKQFF.

In its sample, this clonotype was seen once. This chain links TRBV3-1 with TRBJ1-6; weak D call: TRBD1 (5 bases). Germline V gene sequence: CDR1 LGHDT, CDR2 YNNKEL (reference sequence). The V gene lost 0 bases and the J gene lost 10 bases, with 13 bases spanning the gap. CDR3 length equals 15 residues. CDR3 sequence reads: CASSQDIGGWSPLHF. The CDR3 DNA is TGTGCCAGCAGCCAAGATATTGGGGGTTGGTCACCCCTCCACTTT.

Many counts were recorded for this clonotype. This rearrangement joins TRBV6-1 to TRBJ2-1; TRBD2 matches at 14 bases. Germline V gene lookup returns CDR1 MNHNS and CDR2 SASEGT. Trimming removed 5 bases from V and 7 bases from J; junction bases left unmatched: 4. The CDR3 covers 15 residues. The CDR3 nucleotides read TGTGCCAGCAGTCCCGGGACTAGCGGGAGTAATGAGCAGTTCTTC. Its protein is CASSPGTSGSNEQFF.

The rearrangement uses TRBV20-1 and TRBJ1-3, with TRBD1 matching over 7 bases. V trimming: 5 bases; J trimming: 3 bases; junction bases outside the gene matches: 13. The CDR3 has 16 amino acids. The germline V gene encodes CDR1 DFQATT and CDR2 SNEGSKA (reference sequence). The DNA of the CDR3 is TGCAGTGCTCGGGGAGGGGGCAGGATTAGTGGAAACACCATATATTTT. It is translated as CSARGGGRISGNTIYF.

This clonotype has ten or more counts. This sequence joins TRBV20-1 and TRBJ2-5, with 8 bases aligning to TRBD2. V was pared by 3 bases and J by 2 bases, with 5 bases of the junction left unmatched. The CDR3 extends over 14 amino acids. Germline V gene data show CDR1 as DFQATT and CDR2 as SNEGSKA (reference sequence). The DNA for the CDR3 is TGCAGTGCTAGTGCGAGCGGGAGTCAAGAGACCCAGTACTTC. Protein: CSASASGSQETQYF.

This clonotype came up many times. The V and J genes are TRBV6-1 and TRBJ1-1, with D unresolved. This CDR3 spans 13 amino acids. Trimming cost V 5 bases and J 5 bases, with 12 bases left between them. In germline, CDR1 is MNHNS, CDR2 SASEGT. The CDR3 region has the DNA TGTGCCAGCAGTCCGGGCCCCCTGACTGAAGCTTTCTTT. Encoded protein: CASSPGPLTEAFF.

This clonotype appeared a few times. The CDR3 DNA reads TGTGCCAGCTCACGTGGTGGTTCCGCCTACGAGCAGTACTTC. It is translated as CASSRGGSAYEQYF. The rearrangement joins TRBV18 to TRBJ2-7; D is uncertain. CDR1 and CDR2 (germline): KGHSH, LQKENI. This CDR3 has 14 amino acids. V was clipped by 4 bases and J by 2 bases, with 12 bases between them.

The chain couples TRBV3-1 to TRBJ1-1; D perhaps matches TRBD1 (5 bases). The germline CDR1 and CDR2 sequences are LGHDT and YNNKEL (reference sequence). The CDR3 extends over 15 amino acids. The ends were cut back, 5 bases at V and 3 bases at J, with 16 bases in the middle. The CDR3 protein is CASSSSAGRYTEAFF. In DNA, the CDR3 is TGTGCCAGCAGCTCGAGTGCAGGGAGGTACACTGAAGCTTTCTTT.

At least ten counts were recorded for this clonotype. This chain links TRBV29-1 with TRBJ1-5; D uncertain. Germline V gene data show CDR1 as SQVTM and CDR2 as ANQGSEA. CDR3 length: 14 amino acids. With 6 bases removed from V and 4 bases from J, the gap between germline ends came to 16 bases. CDR3 residues: CSVQGGPGNQPQHF. CDR3 nucleotides: TGCAGCGTCCAAGGAGGGCCAGGTAATCAGCCCCAGCATTTT.

The chain uses TRBV12-3 or TRBV12-4 and TRBJ2-1; tentative D call: TRBD1 (5 bases). The CDR3 has 15 amino acids. V was cut by 3 bases and J by 0 bases, with 9 bases left in between. CDR3 sequence (DNA): TGTGCCAGCAGTTTTTCCACAGGCTCCTACAATGAGCAGTTCTTC. It translates to CASSFSTGSYNEQFF.

The V call is TRBV20-1, the J call TRBJ2-1, with 7 bases identical to TRBD1. The CDR3 length is 12 residues. The germline V gene has CDR1 DFQATT and CDR2 SNEGSKA (reference sequence). V dropped 5 bases and J dropped 4; count of bases not matched to a gene: 2. The CDR3 DNA follows: TGCAGTGCTGGGGACAGTTACAATGAGCAGTTCTTC. Translation: CSAGDSYNEQFF.

V and J are TRBV11-2 and TRBJ2-1, with 9 bases that match TRBD2. V shed 5 bases, J shed 5 bases, and the junction held 19 bases outside the gene matches. This CDR3 spans 19 amino acids. Germline V lookup: CDR1 SGHAT, CDR2 FQNNGV. The CDR3 is CASSQVRGRWLAGHNEQFF. The CDR3 coding sequence is TGTGCCAGCAGCCAAGTGCGGGGTCGGTGGCTAGCGGGACACAATGAGCAGTTCTTC. The full variable domain, completed using reference TRBV11-2 and TRBJ2-1, is EAGVAQSPRYKIIEKRQSVAFWCNPISGHATLYWYQQILGQGPKLLIQFQNNGVVDDSQLPKDRFSAERLKGVDSTLKIQPAKLEDSAVYLCASSQVRGRWLAGHNEQFFGPGTRLTVL.

J is TRBJ1-1 and V is TRBV2; D gene uncertain. CDR3 size: 15 residues. CDR1 SNHLY and CDR2 FYNNEI come from the germline V gene. Trimming removed 3 bases at V and 2 bases at J, with 13 bases between. The DNA of the CDR3 is TGTGCCAGCAGTGAGAGGATCGGGCACAACACTGAAGCTTTCTTT. This translates into CASSERIGHNTEAFF.

This clonotype was observed many times. This chain links TRBV5-1 with TRBJ1-1; D is possibly TRBD1 (6 bases). V was shortened by 7 bases and J by 0 bases, with 16 bases between the two germline ends. The germline gives CDR1 SGHRS, CDR2 YFSETQ. This CDR3 has 15 residues. The CDR3 reads CASGSTGPMNTEAFF. CDR3 sequence (DNA): TGCGCCAGCGGATCGACAGGACCGATGAACACTGAAGCTTTCTTT.

In its sample, this clonotype was seen a few times. The chain has TRBV29-1 and TRBJ1-5; 7 nucleotides agree with TRBD1. Germline lookup yields CDR1 SQVTM and CDR2 ANQGSEA. J gave up 0 bases and V 4 bases, and 9 bases lay outside the gene matches. This CDR3 is built from 16 residues. CDR3 coding DNA: TGCAGCGTTGCGGCAGGGGGGTCAGATAGCAATCAGCCCCAGCATTTT. Translated: CSVAAGGSDSNQPQHF.

V is TRBV15 and J is TRBJ1-2, with a weak D call TRBD1 (5 bases). This CDR3 region has 15 residues. From germline, CDR1 is LNHNV and CDR2 YYDKDF (reference sequence). Trimming pared 0 bases from V and 4 bases from J, leaving 12 bases between. CDR3 sequence (DNA): TGTGCCACCAGCAGAGATCGATCGGGGCTCTATGGCTACACCTTC. Protein sequence: CATSRDRSGLYGYTF. The entire variable domain, with the rest obtained from reference TRBV15 and TRBJ1-2, is as follows: DAMVIQNPRYQVTQFGKPVTLSCSQTLNHNVMYWYQQKSSQAPKLLFHYYDKDFNNEADTPDNFQSRRPNTSFCFLDIRSPGLGDTAMYLCATSRDRSGLYGYTFGSGTRLTVV.

The chain employs TRBV24-1 and TRBJ2-1; 7 nucleotides align to TRBD1. CDR3 size: 14 residues. The V gene end was trimmed by 3 bases and the J gene end by 6 bases; junction bases not matched to a gene: 4. Germline assignment: CDR1 KGHDR and CDR2 SFDVKD. The CDR3 DNA reads TGTGCCACCAGTGATGGGGGACAGATCAATGAGCAGTTCTTC. This gives the protein CATSDGGQINEQFF.

The table lists this clonotype with many counts. The rearrangement links TRBV6-1 to TRBJ1-3; possible D gene TRBD1, 6 bases. There are 16 residues in the CDR3. Trimming removed 2 bases at V and 2 bases at J, with 13 bases between. Germline V lookup: CDR1 MNHNS, CDR2 SASEGT. The CDR3, as DNA: TGTGCCAGCAGTGAATCGCCAGGGGACGCTGGAAACACCATATATTTT. This gives the protein CASSESPGDAGNTIYF.

The chain carries TRBV18 and TRBJ2-2; 11 bases match TRBD1. The CDR3 totals 17 residues. CDR1 is KGHSH and CDR2 is LQKENI in the germline V gene. The trim removed 0 bases at V and 3 bases at J, leaving 3 bases unmatched. The CDR3 nucleotides are TGTGCCAGCTCACCACCGCGGGGACAGGGGGACACCGGGGAGCTGTTTTTT. It specifies CASSPPRGQGDTGELFF. Supplemented by reference TRBV18 and TRBJ2-2, the full variable domain reads NAGVMQNPRHLVRRRGQEARLRCSPMKGHSHVYWYRQLPEEGLKFMVYLQKENIIDESGMPKERFSAEFPKEGPSILRIQQVVRGDSAAYFCASSPPRGQGDTGELFFGEGSRLTVL.

This clonotype was recorded at least ten times. This chain links TRBV6-1 with TRBJ2-1; no definite D call. Trimming cost V 2 bases and J 1 base, with 9 bases left between them. CDR3 length: 15 amino acids. Germline CDR1 and CDR2: MNHNS and SASEGT. In DNA form, the CDR3 reads TGTGCCAGCAGTGAAAGGACCATATCCTACAATGAGCAGTTCTTC. Protein product: CASSERTISYNEQFF.

This clonotype turned up a few times. The chain joins TRBV6-5 to TRBJ1-5; D not certain. The CDR3 runs 15 residues. The V gene's germline CDR1 is MNHEY and CDR2 SVGAGI. V was cut by 0 bases and J by 8 bases, with 14 bases left in between. The CDR3 sequence is CASSYSADGIEPQHF. The CDR3 region has the DNA TGTGCCAGCAGTTACTCGGCGGACGGTATAGAGCCCCAGCATTTT.

The V call is TRBV5-5, the J call TRBJ2-3; no clear D. V was cut by 3 bases and J by 6 bases, with 11 bases left in between. Germline CDR1 and CDR2: SGHKS and YYEKEE (reference sequence). This CDR3 is built from 13 residues. The CDR3 nucleotides read TGTGCCAGCAGCTCCACCAATGTGGATACGCAGTATTTT. As protein: CASSSTNVDTQYF.

This clonotype appeared a few times. V gene TRBV6-5 combines with J gene TRBJ2-5; 9 bases match TRBD2. V was pared by 2 bases and J by 5 bases, with 6 bases of the junction left unmatched. Germline loops: CDR1 MNHEY, CDR2 SVGAGI. CDR3 length: 15 residues. The CDR3 DNA sequence: TGTGCCAGCAGTTACGGGTTGCGGGGGGGTGAGACCCAGTACTTC. This codes for CASSYGLRGGETQYF.

Concerning this clonotype itself: A read error may be the cause here, since a much bigger clone is one base away. The chain is built from TRBV18 and TRBJ1-5, with a weak D call TRBD1 (5 bases). The J call may be faulty, since TRBJ2-3 better matches the DNA end. The CDR3 totals 15 residues. Germline V gives CDR1 KGHSH, CDR2 LQKENI. The DNA of the CDR3 is TGTGCCAGCTCACCCAGGGAATCGAGCAATCAGCCCCAGTATTTT. This gives the protein CASSPRESSNQPQYF.

This clonotype was observed a handful of times. The rearrangement links TRBV28 to TRBJ1-4, with TRBD1 as a possible D gene (5 bases). Trimming took 2 bases from V and 4 from J, leaving 8 bases between them. The CDR3 has 14 amino acids. Germline V lookup: CDR1 MDHEN, CDR2 SYDVKM. The CDR3 region has the DNA TGTGCCAGCAGTTTACCTGACAGTAATGAAAAACTGTTTTTT. As protein: CASSLPDSNEKLFF.